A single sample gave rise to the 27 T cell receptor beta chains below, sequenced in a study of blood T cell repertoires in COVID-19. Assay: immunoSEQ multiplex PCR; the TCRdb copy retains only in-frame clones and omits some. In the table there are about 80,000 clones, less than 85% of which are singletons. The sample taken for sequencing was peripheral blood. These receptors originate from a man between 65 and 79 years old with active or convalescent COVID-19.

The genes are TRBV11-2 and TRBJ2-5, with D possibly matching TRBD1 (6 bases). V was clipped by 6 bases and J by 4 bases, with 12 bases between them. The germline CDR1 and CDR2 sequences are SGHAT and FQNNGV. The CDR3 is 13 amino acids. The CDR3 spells CASSSGAGETQYF. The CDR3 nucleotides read TGTGCCAGCAGTTCAGGGGCGGGAGAGACCCAGTACTTC. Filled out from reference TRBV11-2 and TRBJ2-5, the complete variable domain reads EAGVAQSPRYKIIEKRQSVAFWCNPISGHATLYWYQQILGQGPKLLIQFQNNGVVDDSQLPKDRFSAERLKGVDSTLKIQPAKLEDSAVYLCASSSGAGETQYFGPGTRLLVL.

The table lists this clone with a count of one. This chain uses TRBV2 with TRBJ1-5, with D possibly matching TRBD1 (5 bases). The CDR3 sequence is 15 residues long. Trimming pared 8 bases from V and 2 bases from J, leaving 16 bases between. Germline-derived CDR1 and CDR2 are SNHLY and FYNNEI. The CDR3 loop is CASRTQGLGNQPQHF. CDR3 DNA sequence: TGTGCCAGCCGAACTCAGGGTCTTGGCAATCAGCCCCAGCATTTT.

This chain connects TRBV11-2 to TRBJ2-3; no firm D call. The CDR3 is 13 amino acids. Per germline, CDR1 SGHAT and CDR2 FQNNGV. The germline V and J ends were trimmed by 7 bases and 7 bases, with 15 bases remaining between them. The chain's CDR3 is CASTANVRYTQYF. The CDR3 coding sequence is TGTGCCAGCACCGCTAACGTCCGGTATACGCAGTATTTT.

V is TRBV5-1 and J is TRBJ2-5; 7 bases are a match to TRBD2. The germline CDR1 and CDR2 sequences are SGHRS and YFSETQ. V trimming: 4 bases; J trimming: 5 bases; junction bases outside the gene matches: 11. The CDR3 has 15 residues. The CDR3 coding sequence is TGCGCCAGCAGCACCAAAGCGGGGACGGGGGAGACCCAGTACTTC. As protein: CASSTKAGTGETQYF.

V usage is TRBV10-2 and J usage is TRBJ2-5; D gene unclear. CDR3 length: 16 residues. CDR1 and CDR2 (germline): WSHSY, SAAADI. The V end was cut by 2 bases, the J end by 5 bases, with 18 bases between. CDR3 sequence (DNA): TGCGCCAGCAGTGAGCCTCATTCGTCGGCGGCCGAGACCCAGTACTTC. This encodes CASSEPHSSAAETQYF.

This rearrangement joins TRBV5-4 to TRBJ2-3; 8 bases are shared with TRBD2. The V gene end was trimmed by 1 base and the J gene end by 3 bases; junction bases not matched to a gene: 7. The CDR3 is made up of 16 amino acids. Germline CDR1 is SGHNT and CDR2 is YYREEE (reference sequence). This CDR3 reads CASSLPGSGVTDTQYF. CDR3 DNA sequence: TGTGCCAGCAGCTTGCCGGGTAGCGGGGTTACAGATACGCAGTATTTT.

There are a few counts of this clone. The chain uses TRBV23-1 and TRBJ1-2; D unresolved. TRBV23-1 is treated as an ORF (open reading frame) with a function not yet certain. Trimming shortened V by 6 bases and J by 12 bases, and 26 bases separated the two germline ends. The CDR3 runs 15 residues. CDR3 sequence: CASSPREPVPIGDTF. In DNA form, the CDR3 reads TGCGCCAGCAGCCCCCGGGAGCCCGTACCTATTGGGGACACCTTC.

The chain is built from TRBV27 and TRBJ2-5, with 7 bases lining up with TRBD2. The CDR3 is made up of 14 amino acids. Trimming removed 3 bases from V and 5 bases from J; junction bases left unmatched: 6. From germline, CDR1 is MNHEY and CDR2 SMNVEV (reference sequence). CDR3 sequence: CASSFQGLDETQYF. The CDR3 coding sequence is TGTGCCAGCAGTTTCCAAGGACTAGATGAGACCCAGTACTTC.

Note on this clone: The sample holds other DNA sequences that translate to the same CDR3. The CDR3 loop is CASSEARGGVEKLFF. The CDR3 DNA sequence: TGTGCCAGCAGTGAAGCGCGGGGGGGGGTTGAAAAACTGTTTTTT. J is TRBJ1-4 and V is TRBV6-1; D is perhaps TRBD1 (5 bases). CDR1 is MNHNS and CDR2 is SASEGT in the germline V gene. V was clipped by 0 bases and J by 7 bases, with 12 bases between them. The CDR3 sequence is 15 residues long.

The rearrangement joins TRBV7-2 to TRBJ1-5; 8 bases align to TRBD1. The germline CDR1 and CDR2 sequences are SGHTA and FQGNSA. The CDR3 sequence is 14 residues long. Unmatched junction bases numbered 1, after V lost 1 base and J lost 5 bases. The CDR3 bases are TGTGCCAGCAGCTTAGGGACAGGGCATCAGCCCCAGCATTTT. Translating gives CASSLGTGHQPQHF.

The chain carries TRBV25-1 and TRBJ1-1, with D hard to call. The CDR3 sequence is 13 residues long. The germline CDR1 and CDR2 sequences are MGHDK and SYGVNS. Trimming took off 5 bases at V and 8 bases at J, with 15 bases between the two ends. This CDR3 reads CASSYGAIGEAFF. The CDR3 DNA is TGTGCCAGCAGTTATGGAGCAATTGGGGAAGCTTTCTTT. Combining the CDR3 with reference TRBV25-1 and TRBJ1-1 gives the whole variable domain EADIYQTPRYLVIGTGKKITLECSQTMGHDKMYWYQQDPGMELHLIHYSYGVNSTEKGDLSSESTVSRIRTEHFPLTLESARPSHTSQYLCASSYGAIGEAFFGQGTRLTVV.

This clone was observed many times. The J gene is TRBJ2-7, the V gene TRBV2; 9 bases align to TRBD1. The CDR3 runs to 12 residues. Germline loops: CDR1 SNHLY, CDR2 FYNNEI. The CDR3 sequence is CSKGGQGYEQYF. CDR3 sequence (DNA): TGTTCAAAAGGGGGACAGGGCTACGAGCAGTACTTC.

As DNA, the CDR3 is TGTGCCAGCAGTTTATGGGGGGAAAACATTCAGTACTTC. Encoded protein: CASSLWGENIQYF. The chain recombines TRBV12-3 or TRBV12-4 with TRBJ2-4; D possibly corresponds to TRBD2 (6 bases). There are 13 residues in the CDR3. V dropped 2 bases and J dropped 5 bases, with 7 bases sitting between them.

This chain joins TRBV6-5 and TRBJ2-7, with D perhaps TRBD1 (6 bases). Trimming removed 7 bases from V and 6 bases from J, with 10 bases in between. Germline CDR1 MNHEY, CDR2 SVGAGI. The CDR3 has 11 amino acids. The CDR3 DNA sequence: TGTGCCAGCATACAGGGAACCGAGCAGTACTTC. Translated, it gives CASIQGTEQYF.

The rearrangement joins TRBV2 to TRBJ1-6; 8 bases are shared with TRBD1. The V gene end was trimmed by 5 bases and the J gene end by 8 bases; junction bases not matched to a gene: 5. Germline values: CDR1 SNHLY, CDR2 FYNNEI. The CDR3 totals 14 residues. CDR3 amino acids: CASSLRTGHSPLHF. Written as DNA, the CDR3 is TGTGCCAGCAGTTTAAGGACAGGGCATTCACCCCTCCACTTT.

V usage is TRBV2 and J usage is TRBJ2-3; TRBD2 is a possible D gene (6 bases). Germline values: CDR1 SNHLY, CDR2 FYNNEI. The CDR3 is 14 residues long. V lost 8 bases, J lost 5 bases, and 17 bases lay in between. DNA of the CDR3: TGTGCCAGCGGGGGGACTTTTGTAGGAGATACGCAGTATTTT. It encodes CASGGTFVGDTQYF. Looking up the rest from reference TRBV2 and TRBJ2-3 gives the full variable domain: EPEVTQTPSHQVTQMGQEVILRCVPISNHLYFYWYRQILGQKVEFLVSFYNNEISEKSEIFDDQFSVERPDGSNFTLKIRSTKLEDSAMYFCASGGTFVGDTQYFGPGTRLTVL.

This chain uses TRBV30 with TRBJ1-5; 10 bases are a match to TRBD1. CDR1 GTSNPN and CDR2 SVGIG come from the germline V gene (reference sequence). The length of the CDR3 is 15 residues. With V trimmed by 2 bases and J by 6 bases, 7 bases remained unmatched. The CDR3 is CAWSPGTGVSQPQHF. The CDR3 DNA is TGTGCCTGGAGTCCCGGGACAGGGGTATCTCAGCCCCAGCATTTT.

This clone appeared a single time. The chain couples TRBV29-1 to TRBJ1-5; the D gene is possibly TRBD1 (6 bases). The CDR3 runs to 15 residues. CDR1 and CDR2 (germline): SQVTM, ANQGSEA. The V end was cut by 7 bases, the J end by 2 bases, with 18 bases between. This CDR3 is CSDETGPCCNQPQHF. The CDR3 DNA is TGCAGCGACGAGACAGGTCCCTGTTGCAATCAGCCCCAGCATTTT.

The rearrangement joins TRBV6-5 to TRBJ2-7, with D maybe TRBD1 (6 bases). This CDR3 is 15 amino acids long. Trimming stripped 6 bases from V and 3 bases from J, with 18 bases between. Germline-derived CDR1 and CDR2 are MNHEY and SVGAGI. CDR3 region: CASRPRPGQSYEQYF. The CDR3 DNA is TGTGCCAGCAGGCCACGCCCGGGACAAAGCTACGAGCAGTACTTC.

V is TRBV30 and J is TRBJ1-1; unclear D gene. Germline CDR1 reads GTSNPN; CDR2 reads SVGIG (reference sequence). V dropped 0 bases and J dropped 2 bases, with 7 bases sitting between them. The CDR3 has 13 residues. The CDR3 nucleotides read TGTGCCTGGAGTGTACATATTAACACTGAAGCTTTCTTT. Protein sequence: CAWSVHINTEAFF.

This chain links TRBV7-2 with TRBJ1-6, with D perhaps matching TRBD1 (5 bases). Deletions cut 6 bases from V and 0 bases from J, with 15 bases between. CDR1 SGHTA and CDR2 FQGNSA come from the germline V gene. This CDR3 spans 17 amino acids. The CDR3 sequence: CASRPGLPSSYNSPLHF. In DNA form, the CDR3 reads TGTGCCAGCAGACCAGGGTTACCTAGCTCCTATAATTCACCCCTCCACTTT. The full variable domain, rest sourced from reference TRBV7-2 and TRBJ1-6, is GAGVSQSPSNKVTEKGKDVELRCDPISGHTALYWYRQSLGQGLEFLIYFQGNSAPDKSGLPSDRFSAERTGGSVSTLTIQRTQQEDSAVYLCASRPGLPSSYNSPLHFGNGTRLTVT.

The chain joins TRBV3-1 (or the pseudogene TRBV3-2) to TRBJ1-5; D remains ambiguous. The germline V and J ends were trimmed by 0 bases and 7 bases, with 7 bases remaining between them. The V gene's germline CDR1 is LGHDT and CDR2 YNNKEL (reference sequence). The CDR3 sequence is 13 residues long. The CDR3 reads CASSQDRRQPQHF. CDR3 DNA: TGTGCCAGCAGCCAAGATCGCAGACAGCCCCAGCATTTT.

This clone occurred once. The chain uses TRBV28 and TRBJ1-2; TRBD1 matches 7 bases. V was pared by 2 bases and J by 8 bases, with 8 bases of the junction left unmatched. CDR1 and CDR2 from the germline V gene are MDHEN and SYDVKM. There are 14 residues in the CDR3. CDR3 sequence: CASSLPDRLRGYTF. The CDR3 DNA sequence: TGTGCCAGCAGTTTACCGGACAGGCTCAGAGGCTACACCTTC.

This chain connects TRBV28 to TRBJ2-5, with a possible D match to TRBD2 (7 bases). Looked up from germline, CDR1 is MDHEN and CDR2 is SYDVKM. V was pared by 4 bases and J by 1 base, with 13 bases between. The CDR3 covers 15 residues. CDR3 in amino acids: CASSSGGAVQETQYF. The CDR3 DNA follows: TGTGCCAGCAGTTCTGGGGGGGCAGTCCAAGAGACCCAGTACTTC. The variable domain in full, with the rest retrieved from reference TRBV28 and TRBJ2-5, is DVKVTQSSRYLVKRTGEKVFLECVQDMDHENMFWYRQDPGLGLRLIYFSYDVKMKEKGDIPEGYSVSREKKERFSLILESASTNQTSMYLCASSSGGAVQETQYFGPGTRLLVL.

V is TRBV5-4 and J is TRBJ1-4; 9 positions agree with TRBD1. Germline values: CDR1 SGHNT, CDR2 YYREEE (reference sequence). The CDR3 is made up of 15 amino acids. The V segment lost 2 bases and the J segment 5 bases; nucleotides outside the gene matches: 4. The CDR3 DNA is TGTGCCAGCAGCTTACGGACAGGGGAAAATGAAAAACTGTTTTTT. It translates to CASSLRTGENEKLFF.

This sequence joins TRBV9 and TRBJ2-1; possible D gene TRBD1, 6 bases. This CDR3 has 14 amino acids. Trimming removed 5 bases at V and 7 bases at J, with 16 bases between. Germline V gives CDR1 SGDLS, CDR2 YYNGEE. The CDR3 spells CASSMGAVENEQFF. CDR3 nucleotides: TGTGCCAGCAGTATGGGGGCCGTTGAAAATGAGCAGTTCTTC.

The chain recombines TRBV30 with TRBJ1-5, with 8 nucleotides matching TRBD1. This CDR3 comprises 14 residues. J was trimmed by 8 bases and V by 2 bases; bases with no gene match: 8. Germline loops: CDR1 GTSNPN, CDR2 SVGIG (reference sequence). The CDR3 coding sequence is TGTGCCTGGAGTACGCTGACAGGGGAGAAGCCCCAGCATTTT. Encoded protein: CAWSTLTGEKPQHF.